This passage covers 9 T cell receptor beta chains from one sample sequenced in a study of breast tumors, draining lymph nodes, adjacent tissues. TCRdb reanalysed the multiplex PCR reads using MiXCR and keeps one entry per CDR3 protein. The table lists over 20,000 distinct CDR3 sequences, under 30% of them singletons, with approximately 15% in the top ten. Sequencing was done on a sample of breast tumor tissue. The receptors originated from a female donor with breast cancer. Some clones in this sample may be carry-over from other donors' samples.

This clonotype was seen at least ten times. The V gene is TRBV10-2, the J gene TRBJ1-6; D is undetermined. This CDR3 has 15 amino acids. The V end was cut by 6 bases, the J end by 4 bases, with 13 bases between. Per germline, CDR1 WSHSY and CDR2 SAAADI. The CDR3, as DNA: TGCGCCAGCAGGGCCCAGACAAATTATAATTCACCCCTCCACTTT. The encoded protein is CASRAQTNYNSPLHF.

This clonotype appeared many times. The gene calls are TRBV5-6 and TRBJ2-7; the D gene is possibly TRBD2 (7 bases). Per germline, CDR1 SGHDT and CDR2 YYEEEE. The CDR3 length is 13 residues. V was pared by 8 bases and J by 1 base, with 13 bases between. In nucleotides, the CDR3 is TGTGCCAGGGGGGGGGCTGAGTCCTACGAGCAGTACTTC. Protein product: CARGGAESYEQYF.

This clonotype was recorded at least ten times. The CDR3 protein is CATADRLYEQYF. The CDR3 region has the DNA TGTGCCACCGCCGACCGTCTCTACGAGCAGTACTTC. This chain connects TRBV24-1 to TRBJ2-7; no definite D call. Trimming left V 9 bases short and J 3 bases short, with 11 bases between. In germline, CDR1 is KGHDR, CDR2 SFDVKD. The CDR3 loop spans 12 amino acids.

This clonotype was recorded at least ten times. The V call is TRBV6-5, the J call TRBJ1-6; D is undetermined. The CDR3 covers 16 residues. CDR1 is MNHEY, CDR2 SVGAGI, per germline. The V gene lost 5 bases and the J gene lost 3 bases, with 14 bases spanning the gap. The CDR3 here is CASSLVTGNYNSPLHF. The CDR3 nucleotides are TGTGCCAGCAGTCTAGTGACCGGGAACTATAATTCACCCCTCCACTTT.

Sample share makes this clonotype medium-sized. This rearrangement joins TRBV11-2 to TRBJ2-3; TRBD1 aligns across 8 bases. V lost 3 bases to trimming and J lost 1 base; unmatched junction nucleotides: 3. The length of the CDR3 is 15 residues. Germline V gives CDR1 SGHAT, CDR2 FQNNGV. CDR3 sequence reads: CASSFQTGGTDTQYF. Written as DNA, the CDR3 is TGTGCCAGCAGCTTCCAGACAGGGGGCACAGATACGCAGTATTTT.

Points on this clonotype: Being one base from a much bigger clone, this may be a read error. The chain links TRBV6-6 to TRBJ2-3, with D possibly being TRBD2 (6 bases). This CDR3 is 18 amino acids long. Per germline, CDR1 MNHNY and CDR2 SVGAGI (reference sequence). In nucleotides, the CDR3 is TGTGCCAGCAGTTACTCGATATCGGCGGGATACAGCACAGATACGCGGTATTTT. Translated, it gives CASSYSISAGYSTDTRYF.

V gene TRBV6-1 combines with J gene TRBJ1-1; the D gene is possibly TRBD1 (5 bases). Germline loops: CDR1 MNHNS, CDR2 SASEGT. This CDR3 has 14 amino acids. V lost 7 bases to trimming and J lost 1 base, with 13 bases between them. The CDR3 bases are TGTGCCAGCACCCCGGGACCCTGGAACACTGAAGCTTTCTTT. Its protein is CASTPGPWNTEAFF.

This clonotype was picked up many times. As DNA, the CDR3 is TGTGCCAGCAACAACCCCGGGGGGGGCTGGTACGAGCAGTACTTC. Translating it yields CASNNPGGGWYEQYF. This sequence joins TRBV28 and TRBJ2-7; 8 nucleotides align to TRBD2. V dropped 7 bases and J dropped 4; count of bases not matched to a gene: 12. CDR3 size: 15 residues. CDR1 is MDHEN, CDR2 SYDVKM, per germline.

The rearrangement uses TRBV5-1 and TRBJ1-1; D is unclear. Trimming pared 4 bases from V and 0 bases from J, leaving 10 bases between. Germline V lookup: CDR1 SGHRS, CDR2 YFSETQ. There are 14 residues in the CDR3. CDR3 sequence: CASSGFGMNTEAFF. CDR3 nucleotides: TGCGCCAGCAGCGGGTTCGGGATGAACACTGAAGCTTTCTTT.